Following are 10 T cell receptor beta chains from one sample sequenced in a study of T cells in narcolepsy. Assay: immunoSEQ multiplex PCR; the TCRdb copy retains only in-frame clones and omits some. The sample lists about 30,000 clones, roughly 78% occurring once. Sequenced input: CD45RA- memory CD4+ T cells from PBMCs. The receptors shown here come from a human donor with narcolepsy.

This chain links TRBV19 with TRBJ1-5; D call uncertain. This CDR3 is built from 12 residues. Trimming shortened V by 3 bases and J by 6 bases, and 6 bases separated the two germline ends. CDR1 and CDR2 from the germline V gene are LNHDA and SQIVND (reference sequence). The CDR3, as DNA: TGTGCCAGTAGTATGGGGTTTCAGCCCCAGCATTTT. Translation: CASSMGFQPQHF.

The J gene is TRBJ1-4, the V gene TRBV4-1, with no clear D. Trimming shortened V by 0 bases and J by 14 bases, and 16 bases separated the two germline ends. The CDR3 length is 14 residues. Germline values: CDR1 MGHRA, CDR2 YSYEKL. The CDR3 coding sequence is TGCGCCAGCAGCCAAGACGGTCTCGCCGTAGGGCTGTTTTTT. Its translation: CASSQDGLAVGLFF.

This clone was seen only a few times. The same CDR3 is also encoded by other DNA sequences in this sample. The gene calls are TRBV11-3 and TRBJ2-1; TRBD2 is a possible D gene (5 bases). The CDR3 extends over 14 amino acids. V gave up 5 bases and J gave up 0 bases, with 8 bases separating them. CDR1 is SGHNT, CDR2 YENEEA, per germline. The CDR3 protein is CASSPGSSYNEQFF. CDR3 in DNA: TGTGCCAGCAGCCCGGGGAGCTCCTACAATGAGCAGTTCTTC.

The genes are TRBV6-5 and TRBJ1-5, with 7 nucleotides matching TRBD1. CDR1 and CDR2 from the germline V gene are MNHEY and SVGAGI. The CDR3 runs to 15 residues. Unmatched junction bases numbered 5, after V lost 6 bases and J lost 0 bases. The CDR3 reads CASSRDSNSNQPQHF. The CDR3 nucleotides read TGTGCCAGCAGCCGGGACAGCAATAGCAATCAGCCCCAGCATTTT.

The gene calls are TRBV4-1 and TRBJ1-1; D is uncertain. Trimming shortened V by 3 bases and J by 5 bases, and 13 bases separated the two germline ends. There are 14 residues in the CDR3. The germline CDR1 and CDR2 sequences are MGHRA and YSYEKL. The CDR3 loop is CASSHPRSGTEAFF. CDR3 nucleotides: TGCGCCAGCAGCCACCCCCGGTCGGGGACTGAAGCTTTCTTT.

This clone was seen only a few times. This chain joins TRBV27 and TRBJ2-7; D is perhaps TRBD1 or TRBD2 (5 bases each). Germline lookup yields CDR1 MNHEY and CDR2 SMNVEV (reference sequence). The CDR3 runs to 16 residues. V lost 1 base and J 1 base, leaving 14 bases between the germline ends. The CDR3 spells CASSLFRGRASYEQYF. The CDR3 DNA follows: TGTGCCAGCAGTTTATTCCGGGGCAGGGCTTCCTACGAGCAGTACTTC.

This clone has a handful of counts. V usage is TRBV4-1 and J usage is TRBJ1-3, with no clear D. This CDR3 is built from 17 residues. V was clipped by 4 bases and J by 0 bases, with 16 bases between them. Germline values: CDR1 MGHRA, CDR2 YSYEKL. CDR3 in DNA: TGCGCCAGCAGCCCCTTGACGACGGCCGGCTCTGGAAACACCATATATTTT. Protein sequence: CASSPLTTAGSGNTIYF.

CDR3 sequence (DNA): TGTGCCAGCAGCGTAGTCACAGGGGGCACTGAAGCTTTCTTT. Its translation: CASSVVTGGTEAFF. This sequence joins TRBV9 and TRBJ1-1, with 8 bases aligning to TRBD1. J gave up 4 bases and V 0 bases, and 2 bases lay outside the gene matches. Germline V gene data show CDR1 as SGDLS and CDR2 as YYNGEE. The CDR3 covers 14 residues.

This clone was detected a few times. The chain recombines TRBV5-1 with TRBJ1-6; D is possibly TRBD1 (5 bases). V was pared by 0 bases and J by 3 bases, with 13 bases between. Germline values: CDR1 SGHRS, CDR2 YFSETQ. The CDR3 contains 17 residues. CDR3 sequence reads: CASSLEVQEVYNSPLHF. In DNA, the CDR3 is TGCGCCAGCAGCTTGGAAGTACAGGAGGTCTATAATTCACCCCTCCACTTT.

The chain uses TRBV19 and TRBJ2-7; D call uncertain. Per germline, CDR1 LNHDA and CDR2 SQIVND (reference sequence). This CDR3 comprises 14 residues. V was trimmed by 9 bases and J by 0 bases, leaving 15 bases between them. CDR3 in amino acids: CASQDSWGSYEQYF. Written as DNA, the CDR3 is TGTGCCAGCCAAGACTCTTGGGGCTCCTACGAGCAGTACTTC.